This T cell receptor beta chain is from a study of T cell repertoires in cytomegalovirus infection. A word on this clonotype: Its antigen is unidentified.

Study-wide points: In two of eight donors, the top clonotype was HLA-C-restricted CMV-specific.

TCRdb re-derived calls from the reads in MiXCR, one entry per CDR3 protein. The sample lists fewer than 25,000 distinct CDR3 sequences; approximately 22% were seen once. V was pared by 0 bases and J by 0 bases, with 20 bases between. The CDR3 spans 19 residues. The germline CDR1 and CDR2 sequences are MGHRA and YSYEKL. Sample: CD8+ T cells from cultured PBMCs, taken from culture after CMV antigen stimulation. The receptor comes from a human donor in good health (CMV status not recorded). Some clones in this sample may be carry-over from other donors' samples. The chain combines TRBV4-1 with TRBJ1-1; TRBD1 is a possible D gene (6 bases). CDR3 region: CASSQETTGWDSLNTEAFF. Written as DNA, the CDR3 is TGCGCCAGCAGCCAAGAAACGACAGGTTGGGACTCCCTGAACACTGAAGCTTTCTTT.